This TCR beta chain came from a study of identical twins. Findings and limits, study-wide: Out-of-frame alpha sequences common to twins exhibited an excess of low generation probability. Fewer insertions characterized abundant cord blood beta clonotypes, whereas memory repertoires showed none.

A universal primer site was created by template switching, with the cDNA bearing unique molecular identifiers. MiXCR was run by TCRdb on the 5' RACE reads, yielding one entry per CDR3 protein. The data show around 1.7 million distinct CDR3 sequences, around a third seen once. With regard to this clonotype: Its antigen is not known.

The clonotype originates from a newborn girl in good health. The specimen was cord blood.

CDR3 amino acids: CASSEGQGSLYEQYF. DNA of the CDR3: TGTGCCAGCAGTGAAGGACAGGGCTCCCTCTACGAGCAGTACTTC. The V and J genes are TRBV6-1 and TRBJ2-7; 7 positions agree with TRBD1. V trimming: 1 base; J trimming: 3 bases; junction bases outside the gene matches: 6. CDR1 is MNHNS, CDR2 SASEGT, per germline. The CDR3 spans 15 residues.